This T cell receptor beta chain stems from a study of metastatic and nonmetastatic thyroid tumors. This clone appeared a few times. TCRdb re-analyzed the PCR reads using MiXCR. The sample carries under 75,000 clones, more than 15% recorded once. Patients had received no treatment of any kind before thyroid surgery. This CDR3 has 9 amino acids. CDR1 is DFQATT, CDR2 SNEGSKA, per germline (reference sequence). V shed 0 bases and J shed 15 bases, with 6 bases lying between them. The receptor comes from a female donor with papillary thyroid cancer or a benign thyroid nodule (not recorded which). Some clones in this sample may be carry-over from other donors' samples. Sequenced material: blood. The chain recombines TRBV20-1 with TRBJ2-4; no definite D call. The CDR3 here is CSARDPGYF. The DNA of the CDR3 is TGCAGTGCTAGAGATCCAGGGTACTTC.